The clone carrying this T cell receptor beta chain has more than one count but fewer than ten. Its antigen is unidentified. Unique molecular identifiers were incorporated during preparation of the TCRbeta library. TCRdb passed the PCR reads through MiXCR, listing each CDR3 protein once. The table lists 100,000 to 130,000 distinct CDR3 sequences, about 6.5% of them singletons. The entry originates in a study of T-cell reconstitution after alpha-beta-depleted transplantation in children. CDR1 MNHEY and CDR2 SVGAGI come from the germline V gene. This CDR3 spans 17 amino acids. V lost 0 bases to trimming and J lost 4 bases, with 15 bases between them. Study conclusions and caveats: Counts and diversity of T cells one year after transplant came mostly from newly produced T cells.

This receptor was obtained from a male patient between 2 and 10 years old who had a stem cell transplant for acute lymphoblastic leukemia, so the T cells may come from the graft donor. The specimen comprised PBMCs, mostly from graft donor cells, sampled 360 days after TCRalphabeta/CD19-depleted stem cell transplant. The chain combines TRBV6-5 with TRBJ2-2; D might be TRBD1 (6 bases). CDR3 protein: CASSYSQVQGPTGELFF. CDR3 sequence (DNA): TGTGCCAGCAGTTACTCGCAAGTTCAGGGGCCCACCGGGGAGCTGTTTTTT.